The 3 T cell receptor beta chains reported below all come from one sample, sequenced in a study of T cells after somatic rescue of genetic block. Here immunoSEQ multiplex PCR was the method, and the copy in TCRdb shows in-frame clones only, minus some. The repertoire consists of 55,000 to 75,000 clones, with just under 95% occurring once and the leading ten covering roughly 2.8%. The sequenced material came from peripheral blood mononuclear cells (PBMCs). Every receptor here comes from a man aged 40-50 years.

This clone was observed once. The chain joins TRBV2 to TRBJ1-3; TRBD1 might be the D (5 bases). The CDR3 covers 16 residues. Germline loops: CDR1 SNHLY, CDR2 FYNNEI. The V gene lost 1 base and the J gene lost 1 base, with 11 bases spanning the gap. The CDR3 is CASSEDRRGSGNTIYF. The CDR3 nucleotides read TGTGCCAGCAGTGAAGACAGGAGGGGATCTGGAAACACCATATATTTT.

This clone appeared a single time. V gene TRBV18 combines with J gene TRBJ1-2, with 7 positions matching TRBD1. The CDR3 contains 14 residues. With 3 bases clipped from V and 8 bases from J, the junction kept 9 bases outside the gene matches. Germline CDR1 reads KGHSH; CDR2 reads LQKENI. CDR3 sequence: CASSPTTGWEGYTF. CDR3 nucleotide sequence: TGTGCCAGCTCACCCACGACAGGGTGGGAGGGCTACACCTTC.

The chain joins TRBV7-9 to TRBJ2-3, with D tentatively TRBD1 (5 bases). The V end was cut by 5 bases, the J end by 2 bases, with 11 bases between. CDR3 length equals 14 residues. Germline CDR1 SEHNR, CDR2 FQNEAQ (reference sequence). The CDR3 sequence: CASSPDRFTDTQYF. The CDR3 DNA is TGTGCCAGCAGCCCTGACAGATTCACAGATACGCAGTATTTT.